The 27 T cell receptor beta chains below all came from one sample that was sequenced in a study of beta chain features in type 1 diabetes. The sequenced template was cDNA made from the entire isolated RNA. Profiling relied on immunoSEQ multiplex PCR, and the TCRdb table lists in-frame clones only, not all of them. This sample has some 500,000 clones; roughly 11% occur once, and the top ten carry about 0.042%. The sample was naive CD4+ T cells from blood. The receptors shown here come from a young woman in good health.

There are a few counts of this clone. The chain is built from TRBV29-1 and TRBJ2-4; D gene unclear. The CDR3 loop spans 11 amino acids. Trimming left V 5 bases short and J 11 bases short, with 13 bases between. Germline V lookup: CDR1 SQVTM, CDR2 ANQGSEA. The CDR3 sequence: CSVMDRQVQYF. The CDR3 DNA reads TGCAGCGTTATGGACCGGCAGGTTCAGTACTTC.

The V call is TRBV28, the J call TRBJ2-3, with 10 bases lining up with TRBD2. This CDR3 has 15 residues. Looked up from germline, CDR1 is MDHEN and CDR2 is SYDVKM. The V gene end was trimmed by 6 bases and the J gene end by 7 bases; junction bases not matched to a gene: 10. The CDR3 sequence: CASRGSGGAINTQYF. The CDR3 DNA is TGTGCCAGCAGAGGAAGCGGGGGGGCCATAAATACGCAGTATTTT.

This clone turned up a few times. The chain combines TRBV6-6 with TRBJ2-7; D is unresolved. Germline CDR1 reads MNHNY; CDR2 reads SVGAGI (reference sequence). The CDR3 spans 13 residues. Trimming removed 0 bases from V and 3 bases from J, with 6 bases in between. The CDR3 region is CASSYSGYYEQYF. CDR3 nucleotide sequence: TGTGCCAGCAGTTACTCAGGGTACTACGAGCAGTACTTC.

The chain has TRBV7-3 and TRBJ2-1; D tentatively fits TRBD1 or TRBD2 (5 bases each). CDR1 and CDR2 from the germline V gene are SGHTA and FQGTGA. This CDR3 has 14 amino acids. The V and J ends lost 5 bases and 7 bases respectively, with 15 bases between them. CDR3 nucleotide sequence: TGTGCCAGCAGCCTGCTCGGGACCAGAAATGAGCAGTTCTTC. Translation: CASSLLGTRNEQFF. Full variable domain (missing parts from reference TRBV7-3 and TRBJ2-1): GAGVSQTPSNKVTEKGKYVELRCDPISGHTALYWYRQSLGQGPEFLIYFQGTGAADDSGLPNDRFFAVRPEGSVSTLKIQRTERGDSAVYLCASSLLGTRNEQFFGPGTRLTVL.

A few counts support this clone. This chain links TRBV18 with TRBJ1-2; D is unclear. Trimming took 6 bases from V and 6 from J, leaving 11 bases between them. The germline V gene encodes CDR1 KGHSH and CDR2 LQKENI. The CDR3 runs to 12 residues. CDR3 in amino acids: CASSPPQNGYTF. The CDR3 coding sequence is TGTGCCAGCTCGCCTCCCCAGAATGGCTACACCTTC. Looking up the rest from reference TRBV18 and TRBJ1-2 gives the full variable domain: NAGVMQNPRHLVRRRGQEARLRCSPMKGHSHVYWYRQLPEEGLKFMVYLQKENIIDESGMPKERFSAEFPKEGPSILRIQQVVRGDSAAYFCASSPPQNGYTFGSGTRLTVV.

The chain combines TRBV9 with TRBJ2-1; possible D gene TRBD1, 6 bases. V lost 2 bases and J lost 9, with 15 bases in between. The CDR3 is 14 amino acids. Germline V gives CDR1 SGDLS, CDR2 YYNGEE. CDR3 coding DNA: TGTGCCAGCAGCGTTGTCAGTGGGGGCGGTGAGCAGTTCTTC. As protein: CASSVVSGGGEQFF.

The V and J genes are TRBV9 and TRBJ2-3; 7 bases map to TRBD2. CDR1 and CDR2 (germline): SGDLS, YYNGEE. J was trimmed by 1 base and V by 3 bases; bases with no gene match: 8. The CDR3 consists of 16 residues. The CDR3 region is CASSAYSGLGTDTQYF. CDR3 nucleotide sequence: TGTGCCAGCAGCGCCTATAGCGGGCTCGGCACAGATACGCAGTATTTT.

This clone was counted between two and nine times. The V gene is TRBV4-1, the J gene TRBJ2-1; TRBD1 aligns across 8 bases. The V gene end was trimmed by 4 bases and the J gene end by 4 bases; junction bases not matched to a gene: 12. Germline V CDR1 and CDR2: MGHRA, YSYEKL. The CDR3 runs to 17 residues. In DNA, the CDR3 is TGCGCCAGCAGCCGAACAGGGGGATTTGGGCAATACAATGAGCAGTTCTTC. It codes for CASSRTGGFGQYNEQFF.

In its sample, this clone was seen a few times. V is TRBV15 and J is TRBJ1-1; 12 nucleotides line up with TRBD1. The J segment lost 1 base and the V segment lost 5 bases, leaving 2 bases of the junction unmatched. There are 15 residues in the CDR3. Germline V gives CDR1 LNHNV, CDR2 YYDKDF (reference sequence). The CDR3 region is CATSGTGGTNTEAFF. The CDR3 DNA reads TGTGCCACCAGCGGGACAGGGGGCACGAACACTGAAGCTTTCTTT.

The V gene is TRBV5-1, the J gene TRBJ1-6; possible D gene TRBD1, 5 bases. The germline CDR1 and CDR2 sequences are SGHRS and YFSETQ. The CDR3 consists of 14 residues. The V and J ends lost 0 bases and 7 bases respectively, with 8 bases between them. The CDR3 sequence is CASSLGQRNSPLHF. DNA of the CDR3: TGCGCCAGCAGCTTGGGACAGCGAAATTCACCCCTCCACTTT.

The V gene is TRBV29-1, the J gene TRBJ1-2; TRBD1 might be the D (5 bases). This CDR3 has 14 residues. Trimming took 4 bases from V and 0 from J, leaving 12 bases between them. Germline V lookup: CDR1 SQVTM, CDR2 ANQGSEA. The DNA for the CDR3 is TGCAGCGTTGGGGGCAGTGCTGCTAACTATGGCTACACCTTC. Its protein product is CSVGGSAANYGYTF.

As regards this clone: At one end the junction does not follow the germline gene, possibly because of a read error. The chain combines TRBV7-2 with TRBJ1-1; D is perhaps TRBD1 (5 bases). CDR1 is SGHTA, CDR2 FQGNSA, per germline. The length of the CDR3 is 13 residues. The CDR3, as DNA: TGTGCCAGCAGTTTAGGGGTCAGATTTGAAGCTTTCTTT. This translates into CASSLGVRFEAFF.

This clone was seen a handful of times. The chain uses TRBV2 and TRBJ1-1; D uncertain. This CDR3 comprises 14 residues. V lost 7 bases and J 1 base, leaving 13 bases between the germline ends. Per germline, CDR1 SNHLY and CDR2 FYNNEI. The CDR3 is CASTWAATNTEAFF. In nucleotides, the CDR3 is TGTGCCAGCACCTGGGCGGCCACGAACACTGAAGCTTTCTTT.

This clone was counted between two and nine times. CDR3: CASSGETQYF. CDR3 DNA sequence: TGTGCCAGCAGCGGAGAGACCCAGTACTTC. J is TRBJ2-5 and V is TRBV7-2; D is undetermined. The germline gives CDR1 SGHTA, CDR2 FQGNSA. The V end was cut by 5 bases, the J end by 4 bases, with 2 bases between. The CDR3 has 10 amino acids.

The genes are TRBV9 and TRBJ2-7; D is ambiguous. CDR1 and CDR2 (germline): SGDLS, YYNGEE. This CDR3 is built from 14 residues. The V and J ends lost 8 bases and 2 bases respectively, with 17 bases between them. The CDR3 loop is CARPGHPFAYEQYF. CDR3 DNA sequence: TGTGCCAGACCGGGCCATCCATTCGCCTACGAGCAGTACTTC.

V and J are TRBV19 and TRBJ2-1, with D possibly matching TRBD1 (5 bases). Germline CDR1 LNHDA, CDR2 SQIVND (reference sequence). V gave up 4 bases and J gave up 4 bases, with 14 bases separating them. The CDR3 is 15 amino acids. This chain's CDR3 is CASSNQGLTYNEQFF. The CDR3, as DNA: TGTGCCAGTAGTAACCAGGGTTTGACTTACAATGAGCAGTTCTTC.

This clone was detected a few times. The chain uses TRBV27 and TRBJ2-7; D is ambiguous. This CDR3 has 13 amino acids. Germline V CDR1 and CDR2: MNHEY, SMNVEV (reference sequence). Trimming cost V 8 bases and J 0 bases, with 11 bases left between them. The CDR3 protein is CASGPAFSYEQYV. CDR3 coding DNA: TGTGCCAGCGGCCCAGCCTTCTCCTACGAGCAGTACGTC.

This clone appeared a few times. This chain links TRBV7-8 with TRBJ1-4; the D gene is possibly TRBD1 (6 bases). V was trimmed by 5 bases and J by 1 base, leaving 14 bases between them. This CDR3 is 16 amino acids long. Germline loops: CDR1 SGHVS, CDR2 FQNEAQ. The CDR3 sequence is CASSPRRGLTNEKLFF. The DNA for the CDR3 is TGTGCCAGCAGCCCCAGACGGGGGCTAACTAATGAAAAACTGTTTTTT. Using reference TRBV7-8 and TRBJ1-4 for the parts outside the CDR3, the full variable domain is GAGVSQSPRYKVAKRGQDVALRCDPISGHVSLFWYQQALGQGPEFLTYFQNEAQLDKSGLPSDRFFAERPEGSVSTLKIQRTQQEDSAVYLCASSPRRGLTNEKLFFGSGTQLSVL.

This clone was recorded a few times. The chain links TRBV2 to TRBJ2-2; no definite D call. Germline CDR1 reads SNHLY; CDR2 reads FYNNEI. The V end lost 6 bases, the J end lost 0 bases, and 5 bases lay between the germline ends. There are 13 residues in the CDR3. The CDR3 is CASRESNTGELFF. The CDR3 coding sequence is TGTGCCAGCAGGGAATCGAACACCGGGGAGCTGTTTTTT.

This chain connects TRBV30 to TRBJ2-5; no clear D. V dropped 1 base and J dropped 4 bases, with 7 bases sitting between them. CDR1 is GTSNPN and CDR2 is SVGIG in the germline V gene (reference sequence). The CDR3 is made up of 12 amino acids. The DNA for the CDR3 is TGTGCCTGGAGTGCCCTTGGAGAGACCCAGTACTTC. Translating it yields CAWSALGETQYF. The full variable domain, rest sourced from reference TRBV30 and TRBJ2-5, is SQTIHQWPATLVQPVGSPLSLECTVEGTSNPNLYWYRQAAGRGLQLLFYSVGIGQISSEVPQNLSASRPQDRQFILSSKKLLLSDSGFYLCAWSALGETQYFGPGTRLLVL.

This rearrangement joins TRBV7-2 to TRBJ1-5; D ambiguous. CDR1 is SGHTA and CDR2 is FQGNSA in the germline V gene. The CDR3 runs to 15 residues. Between the trimmed V and J ends, which lost 6 bases and 9 bases, there was a span of 21 bases. This chain's CDR3 is CASRRAGSNTSPQHF. The CDR3 nucleotides are TGTGCCAGCAGACGGGCAGGTAGTAATACCTCGCCCCAGCATTTT.

This rearrangement joins TRBV18 to TRBJ2-5; tentatively, D is TRBD2 (5 bases). The germline V gene has CDR1 KGHSH and CDR2 LQKENI. CDR3 length: 14 amino acids. V dropped 5 bases and J dropped 5 bases, with 15 bases sitting between them. CDR3 in amino acids: CASSLSLAIETQYF. DNA for the CDR3: TGTGCCAGCTCATTATCTCTAGCTATCGAGACCCAGTACTTC.

The chain combines TRBV28 with TRBJ2-7; D possibly corresponds to TRBD1 (6 bases). The CDR3 contains 13 residues. Germline values: CDR1 MDHEN, CDR2 SYDVKM. V gave up 6 bases and J gave up 2 bases, with 11 bases separating them. CDR3 bases: TGTGCCAGCAGCGACAGGTTACCCTACGAGCAGTACGTC. Residues: CASSDRLPYEQYV.

This clone occurred a few times. The chain is built from TRBV29-1 and TRBJ2-3; D is undetermined. Germline V gene sequence: CDR1 SQVTM, CDR2 ANQGSEA. V was shortened by 3 bases and J by 1 base, with 8 bases between the two germline ends. CDR3 length: 13 residues. The CDR3 nucleotides are TGCAGCGTTGATTTTCAGGGCACAGATACGCAGTATTTT. Translating it yields CSVDFQGTDTQYF.

The chain joins TRBV7-3 to TRBJ2-1, with TRBD1 as a possible D gene (6 bases). From germline, CDR1 is SGHTA and CDR2 FQGTGA. Trimming left V 5 bases short and J 0 bases short, with 11 bases between. The CDR3 runs 15 residues. DNA for the CDR3: TGTGCCAGCAGCCCTACAGGGCCCTCCTACAATGAGCAGTTCTTC. This sequence encodes CASSPTGPSYNEQFF.

This clone turned up a few times. V and J are TRBV30 and TRBJ2-5; D tentatively reads TRBD1 or TRBD2 (5 bases each). V lost 4 bases, J lost 8 bases, and 14 bases lay in between. The CDR3 is made up of 12 amino acids. Germline CDR1 is GTSNPN and CDR2 is SVGIG (reference sequence). In DNA form, the CDR3 reads TGTGCCTGGATGGTGGGCAGGGACACCCAGTACTTC. This encodes CAWMVGRDTQYF.

This clone occurred a few times. V is TRBV29-1 and J is TRBJ1-1; a possible D gene is TRBD1 (6 bases). CDR3 length: 14 residues. Trimming stripped 5 bases from V and 2 bases from J, with 15 bases between. Looked up from germline, CDR1 is SQVTM and CDR2 is ANQGSEA. The CDR3 protein is CSVLVRGLNTEAFF. The CDR3 coding sequence is TGCAGCGTTCTAGTCCGGGGGCTTAACACTGAAGCTTTCTTT.